The 14 T cell receptor beta chains given below trace back to one sample, sequenced in a study of response to subunit inactivated influenza vaccine. TCRdb re-derived calls from the RT-PCR reads in MiXCR, one entry per CDR3 protein. This table holds around 710,000 distinct CDR3 sequences, approximately 13% found once. The material sequenced was PBMCs from blood, taken roughly 15 days before vaccination. The receptors were sampled from a middle-aged man who received an inactivated influenza vaccine.

There are a few counts of this clonotype. The CDR3 DNA reads TGTGCCACCCTTGATGCGAACACCGGGGAGCTGTTTTTT. Translating it yields CATLDANTGELFF. The gene calls are TRBV28 and TRBJ2-2; the D is unclear. V lost 10 bases, J lost 0 bases, and 9 bases lay in between. Germline V CDR1 and CDR2: MDHEN, SYDVKM. The CDR3 consists of 13 residues.

The CDR3 bases are TGTGCCAGCAGCGAAACTAGCGCTTACAATGAGCAGTTCTTC. Protein: CASSETSAYNEQFF. The chain uses TRBV9 and TRBJ2-1; TRBD2 matches at 7 bases. CDR1 is SGDLS, CDR2 YYNGEE, per germline. This CDR3 is built from 14 residues. V trimming: 3 bases; J trimming: 4 bases; junction bases outside the gene matches: 4.

This clonotype was found many times. CDR3 loop: CASSRNIITNYGYTF. CDR3 DNA: TGTGCCAGCAGTAGGAACATTATTACTAACTATGGCTACACCTTC. V usage is TRBV12-3 or TRBV12-4 and J usage is TRBJ1-2; no definite D call. The CDR3 runs to 15 residues. Trimming stripped 5 bases from V and 0 bases from J, with 13 bases between.

The sample holds a few counts of this clonotype. The V and J genes are TRBV5-1 and TRBJ2-3, with no clear D. The CDR3 contains 14 residues. CDR1 SGHRS and CDR2 YFSETQ come from the germline V gene. The V gene lost 4 bases and the J gene lost 1 base, with 10 bases spanning the gap. The DNA of the CDR3 is TGCGCCAGCAGCCCCCCTTGGGGCACAGATACGCAGTATTTT. Translation gives CASSPPWGTDTQYF.

This rearrangement joins TRBV5-1 to TRBJ2-2; 7 nucleotides match TRBD1. Germline values: CDR1 SGHRS, CDR2 YFSETQ. Trimming cost V 4 bases and J 5 bases; bases outside gene matches: 5. This CDR3 spans 14 amino acids. CDR3 bases: TGCGCCAGCAGCCAAGGGACAGCTACCGGGGAGCTGTTTTTT. Its translation is CASSQGTATGELFF.

This clonotype was seen a handful of times. The V and J genes are TRBV10-3 and TRBJ2-5, with 8 bases identical to TRBD1. The germline V gene has CDR1 ENHRY and CDR2 SYGVKD. CDR3 length equals 17 residues. The ends lost 4 bases at V and 0 bases at J; junction bases unmatched: 10. The CDR3 DNA follows: TGTGCCATCAGTGCCCATCTTGGACAGGGATACCAAGAGACCCAGTACTTC. Translation gives CAISAHLGQGYQETQYF.

This clonotype was observed many times. The rearrangement joins TRBV7-2 to TRBJ2-1; 10 bases agree with TRBD2. The germline V gene encodes CDR1 SGHTA and CDR2 FQGNSA. The V segment lost 6 bases and the J segment 4 bases; nucleotides outside the gene matches: 6. CDR3 length equals 15 residues. This chain's CDR3 is CASSSSGRGYNEQFF. Here the CDR3 DNA reads TGTGCCAGCAGTTCAAGCGGGAGGGGGTACAATGAGCAGTTCTTC.

This clonotype was counted only a few times. The chain links TRBV6-2 or TRBV6-3 to TRBJ2-7, with 8 bases that match TRBD1. Germline loops: CDR1 MNHEY, CDR2 SVGEGT. The V gene end was trimmed by 6 bases and the J gene end by 2 bases; junction bases not matched to a gene: 9. CDR3 length: 15 residues. CDR3 in amino acids: CASRPDREGAYEQYF. CDR3 nucleotide sequence: TGTGCCAGCAGGCCGGACAGGGAAGGAGCCTACGAGCAGTACTTC.

Written as DNA, the CDR3 is TGTGCCAGCAGCTCAACGGGACAGATGAACACTGAAGCTTTCTTT. Residues: CASSSTGQMNTEAFF. V gene TRBV5-5 combines with J gene TRBJ1-1; TRBD1 matches at 7 bases. J was trimmed by 0 bases and V by 3 bases; bases with no gene match: 5. CDR1 and CDR2 (germline): SGHKS, YYEKEE (reference sequence). This CDR3 is 15 amino acids long.

This clonotype was detected ten times or more. This sequence joins TRBV20-1 and TRBJ2-3, with D possibly being TRBD2 (6 bases). V lost 1 base to trimming and J lost 1 base, with 21 bases between them. Looked up from germline, CDR1 is DFQATT and CDR2 is SNEGSKA (reference sequence). The CDR3 consists of 18 residues. The CDR3 loop reads CSARGGTRRARGTDTQYF. CDR3 in DNA: TGCAGTGCTAGAGGCGGGACGAGAAGAGCGAGAGGCACAGATACGCAGTATTTT.

Many counts were recorded for this clonotype. This chain links TRBV20-1 with TRBJ2-7; either TRBD1 or TRBD2 may fit D (5 bases each). V lost 6 bases and J 12 bases, leaving 24 bases between the germline ends. Germline V lookup: CDR1 DFQATT, CDR2 SNEGSKA (reference sequence). The CDR3 runs to 13 residues. CDR3 loop: CSALIGVVGVAYF. The DNA for the CDR3 is TGCAGTGCCCTGATTGGCGTTGTGGGGGTTGCGTACTTC.

This clonotype was seen at least ten times. This rearrangement joins TRBV7-2 to TRBJ1-5; D is possibly TRBD1 (6 bases). Trimming removed 4 bases from V and 4 bases from J, with 8 bases in between. This CDR3 region has 13 residues. Germline lookup yields CDR1 SGHTA and CDR2 FQGNSA. The CDR3 here is CASSWTENQPQHF. In DNA, the CDR3 is TGTGCCAGCAGCTGGACAGAAAATCAGCCCCAGCATTTT.

The V gene is TRBV10-3, the J gene TRBJ2-3; 12 bases map to TRBD2. The V segment lost 7 bases and the J segment 5 bases; nucleotides outside the gene matches: 1. The CDR3 runs to 13 residues. Germline assignment: CDR1 ENHRY and CDR2 SYGVKD. DNA of the CDR3: TGTGCCATCAAGACTAGCGGGGGAGATACGCAGTATTTT. Its protein is CAIKTSGGDTQYF.

This chain connects TRBV4-3 to TRBJ2-5; a weak D match, TRBD2 (6 bases). This CDR3 spans 15 amino acids. The germline gives CDR1 LGHNA, CDR2 YSLEER. V lost 0 bases, J lost 2 bases, and 10 bases lay in between. Here the CDR3 DNA reads TGCGCCAGCAGCCAAGATACGGGAGTTCAAGAGACCCAGTACTTC. It specifies CASSQDTGVQETQYF.